This T cell receptor beta chain was sequenced in a study of blood T cell repertoires in COVID-19. Method: immunoSEQ multiplex PCR; TCRdb's copy keeps in-frame clones and lacks some. The repertoire consists of 300,000 to 500,000 clones, with 88% occurring once and the leading ten covering approximately 1%. Deletions cut 4 bases from V and 0 bases from J, with 11 bases between. Germline values: CDR1 SGDLS, CDR2 YYNGEE. This CDR3 spans 15 amino acids. What was sequenced was PBMCs or T cells enriched from blood (not recorded which). The chain carries TRBV9 and TRBJ2-1; perhaps TRBD1 as D (5 bases). This receptor was taken from a woman aged 30 to 39 with acute COVID-19. The CDR3 spells CASSLQGGSYNEQFF. The CDR3 bases are TGTGCCAGCAGCTTGCAGGGTGGCTCCTACAATGAGCAGTTCTTC.